Below are 27 T cell receptor beta chains sequenced from a single sample in a study of T cells in Graves' hyperthyroidism and ophthalmopathy. There were TCR beta CDR3 regions amplified from RNA transcripts. The TCR CDR3 first-round RT-PCR relied on the HTBI primer set. MiXCR, applied by TCRdb to the multiplex PCR reads, yields one record per CDR3 protein. The sample contains approximately 600,000 distinct CDR3 sequences, 20% to 25% of which appear only once. Sequenced: blood. The receptors stem from a man aged 25-45 years with Graves' ophthalmopathy.

This clonotype was counted ten times or more. The chain is built from TRBV3-1 and TRBJ2-2; tentatively, D is TRBD2 (5 bases). Trimming removed 1 base at V and 7 bases at J, with 10 bases between. Germline loops: CDR1 LGHDT, CDR2 YNNKEL (reference sequence). This CDR3 spans 14 amino acids. CDR3 loop: CASSQGGKGGELFF. Written as DNA, the CDR3 is TGTGCCAGCAGCCAAGGAGGGAAGGGCGGGGAGCTGTTTTTT.

The V gene is TRBV20-1, the J gene TRBJ2-7; weak D call: TRBD2 (5 bases). The germline V and J ends were trimmed by 3 bases and 2 bases, with 8 bases remaining between them. This CDR3 has 12 residues. Germline V CDR1 and CDR2: DFQATT, SNEGSKA (reference sequence). The CDR3 spells CSARSGAYEQYF. CDR3 DNA: TGCAGTGCTAGGTCCGGGGCCTACGAGCAGTACTTC.

CDR3 bases: TGTGCCAGCAGCGTTATAGGTTATGGCTACACCTTC. This encodes CASSVIGYGYTF. The chain combines TRBV11-2 with TRBJ1-2; D ambiguous. There are 12 residues in the CDR3. Deletions cut 5 bases from V and 5 bases from J, with 9 bases between. Germline assignment: CDR1 SGHAT and CDR2 FQNNGV. The whole variable domain, remainder taken from reference TRBV11-2 and TRBJ1-2, is EAGVAQSPRYKIIEKRQSVAFWCNPISGHATLYWYQQILGQGPKLLIQFQNNGVVDDSQLPKDRFSAERLKGVDSTLKIQPAKLEDSAVYLCASSVIGYGYTFGSGTRLTVV.

This clonotype has ten or more counts. The chain has TRBV7-2 and TRBJ1-1; D gene uncertain. The germline gives CDR1 SGHTA, CDR2 FQGNSA. This CDR3 contains 12 residues. Trimming removed 5 bases at V and 4 bases at J, with 8 bases between. Here the CDR3 DNA reads TGTGCCAGCAGCCATCGTGGCACTGAAGCTTTCTTT. The encoded protein is CASSHRGTEAFF.

This clonotype was counted at least ten times. This chain uses TRBV28 with TRBJ2-1; 10 nucleotides align to TRBD1. The CDR3 runs to 13 residues. Trimming took 7 bases from V and 10 from J; bases not matched to a gene: 7. In germline, CDR1 is MDHEN, CDR2 SYDVKM. The CDR3, as DNA: TGTGCCAGCAAAGGGACAGGGGAGGACGAGCAGTTCTTC. Its protein product is CASKGTGEDEQFF.

For the CDR3, the DNA is TGCGCCAGCAGGGGGGACTCCGGTAGGACTGAAGCTTTCTTT. Translated, it gives CASRGDSGRTEAFF. The chain employs TRBV5-1 and TRBJ1-1; a weak D match, TRBD1 (5 bases). V was clipped by 5 bases and J by 5 bases, with 16 bases between them. The germline V gene encodes CDR1 SGHRS and CDR2 YFSETQ. This CDR3 spans 14 amino acids. Variable domain in full (rest from reference TRBV5-1 and TRBJ1-1): KAGVTQTPRYLIKTRGQQVTLSCSPISGHRSVSWYQQTPGQGLQFLFEYFSETQRNKGNFPGRFSGRQFSNSRSEMNVSTLELGDSALYLCASRGDSGRTEAFFGQGTRLTVV.

This clonotype was observed a handful of times. This chain uses TRBV5-1 with TRBJ2-1, with D perhaps TRBD1 or TRBD2 (5 bases each). This CDR3 region has 15 residues. Germline CDR1 SGHRS, CDR2 YFSETQ. The V end lost 2 bases, the J end lost 5 bases, and 14 bases lay between the germline ends. The DNA of the CDR3 is TGCGCCAGCAGCTTCGGGGCCGCGTCTGACAATGAGCAGTTCTTC. Amino acids: CASSFGAASDNEQFF.

The chain combines TRBV7-2 with TRBJ2-7; D gene unclear. Germline values: CDR1 SGHTA, CDR2 FQGNSA. V was shortened by 3 bases and J by 0 bases, with 12 bases between the two germline ends. There are 15 residues in the CDR3. The DNA for the CDR3 is TGTGCCAGCAGCTTTTCCTCAGTTAACTCCTACGAGCAGTACTTC. Translation: CASSFSSVNSYEQYF.

This clonotype was observed a handful of times. The genes are TRBV20-1 and TRBJ2-7; no clear D gene. V dropped 5 bases and J dropped 5 bases, with 13 bases sitting between them. Germline V gene lookup returns CDR1 DFQATT and CDR2 SNEGSKA (reference sequence). The length of the CDR3 is 12 residues. CDR3 nucleotide sequence: TGCAGTGCTCCCAATAGACGGGACGAGCAGTACTTC. Translated: CSAPNRRDEQYF.

Of note for this clonotype: At one boundary the junction diverges from the germline segment, which might be a read error. For the CDR3, the DNA is TGTGCTAGCAGCTTAGTAGACGGACAGGGTGAGACCCAGTACTTC. Residues: CASSLVDGQGETQYF. The V call is TRBV7-7, the J call TRBJ2-5; 8 positions match TRBD1. CDR3 length equals 15 residues. Germline V CDR1 and CDR2: SSHAT, FNYEAQ (reference sequence).

This clonotype was observed at least ten times. This chain uses TRBV6-2 or TRBV6-3 with TRBJ1-1, with no clear D. Germline V gives CDR1 MNHEY, CDR2 SVGEGT. Trimming took 6 bases from V and 3 from J, leaving 17 bases between them. CDR3 size: 15 residues. As DNA, the CDR3 is TGTGCCAGCAGCCCCTTTACCCTGGAGGACACTGAAGCTTTCTTT. Translating gives CASSPFTLEDTEAFF.

This clonotype was counted between two and nine times. The chain carries TRBV20-1 and TRBJ2-1; 14 nucleotides match TRBD2. This CDR3 comprises 17 residues. The germline CDR1 and CDR2 sequences are DFQATT and SNEGSKA (reference sequence). V trimming: 1 base; J trimming: 4 bases; junction bases outside the gene matches: 6. This CDR3 reads CSARAGLAGVVYNEQFF. CDR3 DNA: TGCAGTGCTAGAGCGGGACTAGCGGGAGTGGTTTACAATGAGCAGTTCTTC.

The rearrangement links TRBV4-1 to TRBJ2-1; D gene unclear. The CDR3 is 17 residues long. Trimming removed 2 bases at V and 0 bases at J, with 14 bases between. The germline V gene encodes CDR1 MGHRA and CDR2 YSYEKL. CDR3 nucleotide sequence: TGCGCCAGCAGCCAATTAGTGGGGATAGTCTCCTACAATGAGCAGTTCTTC. Translation: CASSQLVGIVSYNEQFF.

This clonotype was detected ten times or more. V and J are TRBV11-2 and TRBJ2-3; D is possibly TRBD1 (6 bases). There are 16 residues in the CDR3. Germline V gives CDR1 SGHAT, CDR2 FQNNGV. Trimming took off 5 bases at V and 6 bases at J, with 21 bases between the two ends. The CDR3 region is CASSGLGQLEGDTQYF. The DNA of the CDR3 is TGTGCCAGCAGCGGCCTAGGACAGCTAGAAGGGGATACGCAGTATTTT.

The chain employs TRBV3-1 and TRBJ2-5; D not resolved. Germline CDR1 is LGHDT and CDR2 is YNNKEL (reference sequence). CDR3 length equals 12 residues. Trimming removed 8 bases from V and 2 bases from J, with 9 bases in between. Written as DNA, the CDR3 is TGTGCCAGCGGGCTAGGGCAAGAGACCCAGTACTTC. This sequence encodes CASGLGQETQYF.

This clonotype was seen ten or more times. This sequence joins TRBV27 and TRBJ1-5; unclear D gene. Trimming pared 3 bases from V and 1 base from J, leaving 4 bases between. This CDR3 spans 13 amino acids. The germline V gene has CDR1 MNHEY and CDR2 SMNVEV (reference sequence). CDR3 residues: CASSFVSNQPQHF. In DNA, the CDR3 is TGTGCCAGCAGTTTTGTGAGCAATCAGCCCCAGCATTTT.

With regard to this clonotype: Being one base from a much bigger clone, this may be a read error. J is TRBJ2-3 and V is TRBV2; D is unclear. Germline values: CDR1 SNHLY, CDR2 FYNNEI. The V end was cut by 3 bases, the J end by 2 bases, with 15 bases between. The CDR3 totals 16 residues. The CDR3 protein is CASSDPPEESTDTQYF. CDR3 nucleotides: TGTGCCAGCAGTGATCCGCCAGAGGAGTCCACAGATACGCAGTATTTT.

The sample holds many counts of this clonotype. V gene TRBV11-2 combines with J gene TRBJ2-2; no reliable D call. The germline V and J ends were trimmed by 5 bases and 8 bases, with 3 bases remaining between them. The germline CDR1 and CDR2 sequences are SGHAT and FQNNGV. The CDR3 consists of 10 residues. Here the CDR3 DNA reads TGTGCCAGCAGCAAAGGGGAGCTGTTTTTT. Protein sequence: CASSKGELFF.

There are a few counts of this clonotype. The chain is built from TRBV19 and TRBJ2-7, with 11 nucleotides matching TRBD2. The CDR3 has 16 residues. The V and J ends lost 4 bases and 6 bases, in that order; junction bases with no gene match: 11. In germline, CDR1 is LNHDA, CDR2 SQIVND (reference sequence). The CDR3, as DNA: TGTGCCAGTAGTACCCTAGTCACTAGCGGGAGTATCGAGCAGTACTTC. This gives the protein CASSTLVTSGSIEQYF.

The chain couples TRBV4-1 to TRBJ2-7; D might be TRBD1 (6 bases). CDR1 is MGHRA, CDR2 YSYEKL, per germline. CDR3 length equals 15 residues. Trimming stripped 0 bases from V and 4 bases from J, with 13 bases between. The DNA of the CDR3 is TGCGCCAGCAGCCAAGACGGGACACTCACTTACGAGCAGTACTTC. Translating it yields CASSQDGTLTYEQYF.

V usage is TRBV6-1 and J usage is TRBJ2-7; either TRBD1 or TRBD2 may supply D (5 bases each). Germline CDR1 reads MNHNS; CDR2 reads SASEGT. CDR3 length: 16 amino acids. V was trimmed by 2 bases and J by 0 bases, leaving 14 bases between them. This CDR3 reads CASSERSEGSSYEQYF. The CDR3 DNA sequence: TGTGCCAGCAGTGAACGGAGCGAGGGGAGCTCCTACGAGCAGTACTTC.

Remarks on this clonotype: An end of the junction does not agree with germline; a read error may underlie this. This rearrangement joins TRBV7-2 to TRBJ1-1; D gene uncertain. Per germline, CDR1 SGHTA and CDR2 FQGNSA. This CDR3 is 13 amino acids long. The CDR3 reads CASSPGRNAEAFF. The CDR3 bases are TGTGCCAGCAGTCCGGGTCGGAACGCTGAAGCTTTCTTT.

On this clonotype: Just one base apart from a much larger clone, this may be a read error. The CDR3 here is CASGRLGLAGSTYTQYF. The CDR3 DNA sequence: TGTGCTAGTGGCCGACTCGGACTAGCGGGAAGCACATATACGCAGTATTTT. The genes are TRBV12-5 and TRBJ2-3; 12 nucleotides agree with TRBD2. Germline CDR1 is LGHNT and CDR2 is FRNRAP. This CDR3 spans 17 amino acids.

The chain uses TRBV5-1 and TRBJ2-7; 8 nucleotides agree with TRBD2. Trimming at V came to 5 bases and at J to 3 bases, leaving 10 bases not matched to a gene. CDR3 length: 15 amino acids. Germline V gives CDR1 SGHRS, CDR2 YFSETQ. Here the CDR3 reads CASRPGAGVNYEQYF. Here the CDR3 DNA reads TGCGCCAGCAGACCCGGAGCGGGAGTCAACTACGAGCAGTACTTC.

The J gene is TRBJ2-7, the V gene TRBV28, with D tentatively TRBD2 (6 bases). This CDR3 is 15 amino acids long. Germline V gene sequence: CDR1 MDHEN, CDR2 SYDVKM. The germline V and J ends were trimmed by 1 base and 1 base, with 11 bases remaining between them. CDR3 sequence reads: CASSLFGTDSYEQYF. The CDR3 region has the DNA TGTGCCAGCAGTTTATTCGGGACTGATTCCTACGAGCAGTACTTC. The full variable domain, completed using reference TRBV28 and TRBJ2-7, is DVKVTQSSRYLVKRTGEKVFLECVQDMDHENMFWYRQDPGLGLRLIYFSYDVKMKEKGDIPEGYSVSREKKERFSLILESASTNQTSMYLCASSLFGTDSYEQYFGPGTRLTVT.

This clonotype was counted many times. V and J are TRBV12-3 or TRBV12-4 and TRBJ2-7; 8 bases are shared with TRBD2. V trimming: 8 bases; J trimming: 5 bases; junction bases outside the gene matches: 8. This CDR3 has 13 amino acids. The CDR3 reads CASRREGLHEQYF. CDR3 nucleotide sequence: TGTGCCAGCCGTCGGGAGGGCCTCCACGAGCAGTACTTC.

This chain connects TRBV5-4 to TRBJ1-4; D call uncertain. The CDR3 is made up of 16 amino acids. Trimming stripped 4 bases from V and 0 bases from J, with 13 bases between. Germline CDR1 reads SGHNT; CDR2 reads YYREEE (reference sequence). Here the CDR3 DNA reads TGTGCCAGCAGCAACCGGATTTGGGCAACTAATGAAAAACTGTTTTTT. This encodes CASSNRIWATNEKLFF.